The rows below give T cell receptor beta chains drawn from one sample of a study of T cell responses to AZD1222 COVID-19 vaccine. Repertoires were generated with immunoSEQ multiplex PCR, while TCRdb's copy carries only in-frame clones and drops some. In the table there are more than 100,000 clones, 75% to 85% of which are singletons. Here the sequenced sample was peripheral blood, taken 28 days after the second dose of the MenACWY control vaccine. Receptor source: an adult who received the MenACWY meningococcal vaccine as a control. The CDR3 runs from the conserved cysteine through the conserved F or W. A D gene is named only where the DNA matches it firmly. The size entry is marked missing in some rows and otherwise reads once, few, many or a size class.

j_gene | d_gene | abundance | len | v_gene | CDR3aa | CDR3nt
TRBJ1-5 | - | - | 14 | TRBV19 | CASSIRDTNQPQHF | TGTGCCAGTAGTATTCGGGACACAAATCAGCCCCAGCATTTT
TRBJ1-6 | - | - | 15 | TRBV4-2 | CASSQDSSYNSPLHF | TGTGCCAGCAGCCAAGACAGCTCCTATAATTCACCCCTCCACTTT
TRBJ2-1 | - | - | 14 | TRBV10-1 | CAFQHRLITGEQFF | TGCGCCTTTCAGCACCGGCTTATAACGGGGGAGCAGTTCTTC
TRBJ2-7 | - | - | 12 | TRBV11-2 | CASSFWNAEQYF | TGTGCCAGCAGCTTTTGGAACGCCGAGCAGTACTTC
TRBJ1-5 | - | few | 18 | TRBV4-1 | CASSQDDGQTYSNQPQHF | TGCGCCAGCAGCCAAGATGACGGACAGACTTATAGCAATCAGCCCCAGCATTTT
TRBJ2-5 | - | - | 14 | TRBV7-9 | CASSGRTSQETQYF | TGTGCCAGCAGCGGACGGACATCGCAAGAGACCCAGTACTTC
TRBJ1-2 | TRBD1 | - | 13 | TRBV25-1 | CASRDRANYGYTF | TGTGCCAGCAGGGACAGGGCTAACTATGGCTACACCTTC
TRBJ2-2 | - | - | 14 | TRBV10-1 | CASSESSLTGELFF | TGCGCCAGCAGTGAGTCATCGCTCACCGGGGAGCTGTTTTTT
TRBJ1-3 | TRBD1 | - | 14 | TRBV25-1 | CASSEQGARNTIYF | TGTGCCAGCAGTGAACAGGGGGCGCGAAACACCATATATTTT
TRBJ1-1 | - | - | 12 | TRBV7-2 | CASSRKNTEAFF | TGTGCCAGCAGCCGCAAGAACACTGAAGCTTTCTTT
TRBJ1-1 | TRBD1 | - | 16 | TRBV28 | CASSTTQGAWNTEAFF | TGTGCCAGCAGTACCACCCAGGGGGCCTGGAACACTGAAGCTTTCTTT
TRBJ2-5 | - | - | 12 | TRBV11-2 | CASSGGGETQYF | TGTGCCAGCAGTGGAGGAGGAGAGACCCAGTACTTC
TRBJ2-2 | - | - | 15 | TRBV7-2 | CASSFWGAFGGELFF | TGTGCCAGCAGCTTCTGGGGGGCCTTTGGCGGGGAGCTGTTTTTT
TRBJ1-1 | - | - | 13 | TRBV7-2 | CASSLDRVSEAFF | TGTGCCAGCAGCTTAGACAGGGTGAGTGAAGCTTTCTTT
TRBJ2-7 | TRBD1 | - | 13 | TRBV5-4 | CASRDRGRTEQYF | TGTGCCAGCAGGGACAGGGGGCGGACCGAGCAGTACTTC
TRBJ1-6 | TRBD1 | - | 14 | TRBV10-3 | CAITRDRGYSPLHF | TGTGCCATCACCCGGGACAGGGGGTATTCACCCCTCCACTTT
TRBJ1-2 | - | - | 13 | TRBV6-1 | CASSEGRGYGYTF | TGTGCCAGCAGTGAAGGCAGGGGCTATGGCTACACCTTC
TRBJ2-1 | TRBD1 | few | 14 | TRBV6-5 | CASSYLTGDDEQFF | TGTGCCAGCAGTTACCTGACAGGGGACGATGAGCAGTTCTTC
TRBJ1-3 | - | - | 17 | TRBV4-1 | CASSVGSEGFSGNTIYF | TGCGCCAGCAGCGTTGGATCAGAGGGCTTTTCTGGAAACACCATATATTTT
TRBJ1-2 | - | - | 13 | TRBV3-1/TRBV3-2 | CASSQQAVRGYTF | TGTGCCAGCAGCCAGCAGGCTGTGAGGGGCTACACCTTC
TRBJ1-1 | - | - | 16 | TRBV19 | CASSTGGLRVNTEAFF | TGTGCCAGTAGTACTGGGGGCCTGAGGGTTAACACTGAAGCTTTCTTT
TRBJ1-1 | - | once | 17 | TRBV19 | CASSIWAGGRGGTEAFF | TGTGCCAGTAGTATATGGGCGGGGGGGCGAGGTGGCACTGAAGCTTTCTTT
TRBJ2-7 | - | - | 14 | TRBV21-1 | CASSKAKGGHEQYF | TGTGCCAGCAGCAAAGCAAAAGGGGGCCACGAGCAGTACTTC
TRBJ2-1 | - | once | 11 | TRBV20-1 | CSARYRNEQFF | TGCAGTGCTAGGTACCGCAATGAGCAGTTCTTC